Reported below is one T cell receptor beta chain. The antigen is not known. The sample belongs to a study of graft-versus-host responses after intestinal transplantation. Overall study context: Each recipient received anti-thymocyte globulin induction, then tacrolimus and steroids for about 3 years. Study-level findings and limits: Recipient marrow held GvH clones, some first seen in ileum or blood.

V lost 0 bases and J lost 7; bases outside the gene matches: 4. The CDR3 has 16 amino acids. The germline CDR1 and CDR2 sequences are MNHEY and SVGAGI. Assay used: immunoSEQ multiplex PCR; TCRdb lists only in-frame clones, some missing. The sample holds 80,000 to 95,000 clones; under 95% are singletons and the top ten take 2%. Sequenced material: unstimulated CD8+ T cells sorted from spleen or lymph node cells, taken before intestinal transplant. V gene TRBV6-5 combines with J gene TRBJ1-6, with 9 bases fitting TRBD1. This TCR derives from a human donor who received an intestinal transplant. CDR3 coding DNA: TGTGCCAGCAGTTACTCGATGACAGGGGGAAATTCACCCCTCCACTTT. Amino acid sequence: CASSYSMTGGNSPLHF.